This T cell receptor beta chain was sequenced in a study of blood T cell repertoires in COVID-19. Looking at the study overall: The United States, Italy and Spain provided the acute and convalescent COVID-19 samples.

Study members were between 18 and 89 years old and lived in 24 US regions. Participant-given clinical history determined each cohort assignment. Per the study methods: How many nucleated cells were present was estimated from reference gene primer amplification. Using immunoSEQ multiplex PCR, the repertoire was profiled, and TCRdb retains in-frame clones only, with some absent. D and trimming were read from the DNA, whereas the V and J calls and clone size are those reported in that table. The sample records 310,000 or so clones, approximately 86% being singletons. This TCR was sampled from a woman between 18 and 30 years old who had recovered from COVID-19. The sequenced sample was PBMCs or T cells enriched from blood (not recorded which).

The CDR3 reads CATSRSASTDTQYF. In DNA, the CDR3 is TGTGCCACCAGTCGAAGCGCTAGCACAGATACGCAGTATTTT. The chain employs TRBV24-1 and TRBJ2-3; D is undetermined. V was pared by 6 bases and J by 0 bases, with 9 bases between. The length of the CDR3 is 14 residues. The V gene's germline CDR1 is KGHDR and CDR2 SFDVKD.